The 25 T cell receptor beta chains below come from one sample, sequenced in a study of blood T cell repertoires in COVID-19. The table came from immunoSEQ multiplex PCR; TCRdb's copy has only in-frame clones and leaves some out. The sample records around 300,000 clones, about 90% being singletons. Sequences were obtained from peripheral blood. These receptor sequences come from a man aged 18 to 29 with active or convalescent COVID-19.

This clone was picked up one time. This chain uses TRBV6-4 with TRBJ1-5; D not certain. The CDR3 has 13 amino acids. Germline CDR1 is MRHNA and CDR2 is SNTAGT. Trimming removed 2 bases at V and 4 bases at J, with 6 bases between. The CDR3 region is CASSDRENQPQHF. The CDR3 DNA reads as TGTGCCAGCAGTGACAGGGAGAATCAGCCCCAGCATTTT.

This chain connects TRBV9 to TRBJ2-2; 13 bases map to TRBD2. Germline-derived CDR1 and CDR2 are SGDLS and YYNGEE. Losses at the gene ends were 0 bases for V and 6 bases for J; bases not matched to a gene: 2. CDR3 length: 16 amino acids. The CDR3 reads CASSVGLAGGSGELFF. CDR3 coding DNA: TGTGCCAGCAGCGTAGGACTAGCGGGAGGATCCGGGGAGCTGTTTTTT.

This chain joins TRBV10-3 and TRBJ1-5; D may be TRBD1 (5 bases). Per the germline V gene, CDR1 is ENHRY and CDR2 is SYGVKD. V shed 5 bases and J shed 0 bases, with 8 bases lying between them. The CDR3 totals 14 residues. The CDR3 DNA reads TGTGCCATCAGTTCCGACAGTAGCAATCAGCCCCAGCATTTT. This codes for CAISSDSSNQPQHF.

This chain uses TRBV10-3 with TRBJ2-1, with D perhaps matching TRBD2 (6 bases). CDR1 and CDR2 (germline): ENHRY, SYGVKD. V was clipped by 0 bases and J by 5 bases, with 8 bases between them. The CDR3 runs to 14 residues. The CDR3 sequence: CAISESGGNNEQFF. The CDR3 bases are TGTGCCATCAGTGAGTCAGGAGGGAACAATGAGCAGTTCTTC.

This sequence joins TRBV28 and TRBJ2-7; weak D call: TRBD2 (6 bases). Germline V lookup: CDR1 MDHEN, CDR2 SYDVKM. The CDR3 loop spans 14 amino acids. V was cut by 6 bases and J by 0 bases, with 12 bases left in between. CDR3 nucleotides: TGTGCCAGCAGCTCCGCGGGACGCTCCTACGAGCAGTACTTC. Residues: CASSSAGRSYEQYF.

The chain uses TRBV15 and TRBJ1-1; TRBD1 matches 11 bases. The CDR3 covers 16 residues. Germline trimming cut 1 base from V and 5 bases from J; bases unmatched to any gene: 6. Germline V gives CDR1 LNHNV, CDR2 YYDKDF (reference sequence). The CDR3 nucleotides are TGTGCCACCAGCAGAGGGACAGGGGGCGCTTGGACTGAAGCTTTCTTT. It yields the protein CATSRGTGGAWTEAFF.

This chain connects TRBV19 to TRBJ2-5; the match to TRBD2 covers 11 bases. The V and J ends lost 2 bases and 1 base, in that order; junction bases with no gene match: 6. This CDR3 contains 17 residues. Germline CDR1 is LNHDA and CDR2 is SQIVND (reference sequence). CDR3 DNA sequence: TGTGCCAGTAGTATATTGAGAACTAGCGGGGGCCAAGAGACCCAGTACTTC. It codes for CASSILRTSGGQETQYF.

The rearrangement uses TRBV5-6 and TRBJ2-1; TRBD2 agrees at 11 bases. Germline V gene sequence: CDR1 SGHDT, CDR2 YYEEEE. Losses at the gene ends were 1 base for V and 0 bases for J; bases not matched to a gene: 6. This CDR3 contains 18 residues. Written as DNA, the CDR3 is TGTGCCAGCAGCTTGCGGCTAGCGGGGGGTTACTCCTACAATGAGCAGTTCTTC. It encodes CASSLRLAGGYSYNEQFF.

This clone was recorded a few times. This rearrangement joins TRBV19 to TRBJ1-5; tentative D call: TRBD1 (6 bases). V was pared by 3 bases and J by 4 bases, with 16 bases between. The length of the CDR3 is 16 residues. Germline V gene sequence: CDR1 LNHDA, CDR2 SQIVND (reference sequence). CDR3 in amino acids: CASSIPGRQVNQPQHF. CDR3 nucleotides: TGTGCCAGTAGTATTCCAGGTCGACAGGTTAATCAGCCCCAGCATTTT.

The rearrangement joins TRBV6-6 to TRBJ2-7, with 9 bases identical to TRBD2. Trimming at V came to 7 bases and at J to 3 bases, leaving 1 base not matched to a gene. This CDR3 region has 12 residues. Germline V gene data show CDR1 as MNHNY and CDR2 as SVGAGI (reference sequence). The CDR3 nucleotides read TGTGCCAGCACTAGCGGGGACTACGAGCAGTACTTC. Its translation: CASTSGDYEQYF.

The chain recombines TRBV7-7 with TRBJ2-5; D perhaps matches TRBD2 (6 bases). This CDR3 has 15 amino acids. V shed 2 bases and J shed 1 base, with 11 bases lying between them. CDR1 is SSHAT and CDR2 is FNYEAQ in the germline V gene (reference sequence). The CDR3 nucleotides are TGTGCCAGCAGCTTACTCGTCGGGGGCCAAGAGACCCAGTACTTC. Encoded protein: CASSLLVGGQETQYF.

Written as DNA, the CDR3 is TGTGCCAGCAGCTTGGCCAGGGCGGGAGGCTACGAGCAGTACTTC. As protein: CASSLARAGGYEQYF. The rearrangement joins TRBV5-4 to TRBJ2-7; 8 bases match TRBD2. CDR1 is SGHNT, CDR2 YYREEE, per germline (reference sequence). Trimming at V came to 0 bases and at J to 3 bases, leaving 5 bases not matched to a gene. This CDR3 has 15 amino acids.

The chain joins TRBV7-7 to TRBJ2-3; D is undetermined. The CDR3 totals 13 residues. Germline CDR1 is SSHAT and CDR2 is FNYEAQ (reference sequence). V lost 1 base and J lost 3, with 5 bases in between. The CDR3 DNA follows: TGTGCCAGCAGCTTAGATACTACAGATACGCAGTATTTT. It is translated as CASSLDTTDTQYF.

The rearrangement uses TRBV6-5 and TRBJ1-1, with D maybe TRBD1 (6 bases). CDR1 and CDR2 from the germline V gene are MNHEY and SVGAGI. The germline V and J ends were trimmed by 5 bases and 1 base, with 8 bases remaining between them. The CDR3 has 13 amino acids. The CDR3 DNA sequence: TGTGCCAGCAGTCCCAGGGGGAACACTGAAGCTTTCTTT. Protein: CASSPRGNTEAFF.

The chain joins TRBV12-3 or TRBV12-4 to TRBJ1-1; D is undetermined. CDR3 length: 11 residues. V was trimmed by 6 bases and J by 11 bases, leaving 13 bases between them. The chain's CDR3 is CASSLGAGAFF. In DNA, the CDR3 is TGTGCCAGCAGCCTGGGAGCTGGTGCTTTCTTT.

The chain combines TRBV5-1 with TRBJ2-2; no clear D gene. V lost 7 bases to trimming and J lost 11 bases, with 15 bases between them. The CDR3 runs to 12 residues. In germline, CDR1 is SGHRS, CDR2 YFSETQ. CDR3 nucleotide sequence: TGCGCCAGCTACACCAACTACGGCGAGCTGTTTTTT. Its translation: CASYTNYGELFF.

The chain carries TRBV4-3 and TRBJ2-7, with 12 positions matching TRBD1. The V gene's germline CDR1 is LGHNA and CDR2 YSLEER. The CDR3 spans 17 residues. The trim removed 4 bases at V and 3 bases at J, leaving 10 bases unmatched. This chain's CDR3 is CASSRTTGTGGVYEQYF. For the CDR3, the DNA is TGCGCCAGCAGCCGAACCACCGGGACAGGGGGCGTCTACGAGCAGTACTTC.

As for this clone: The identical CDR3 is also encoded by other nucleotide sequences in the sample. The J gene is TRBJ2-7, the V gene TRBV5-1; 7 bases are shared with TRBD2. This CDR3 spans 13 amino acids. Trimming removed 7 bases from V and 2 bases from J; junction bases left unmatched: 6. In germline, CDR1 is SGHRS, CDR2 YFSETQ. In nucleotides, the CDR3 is TGCGCCAGCCGACGGGCGGGAGCCTACGAGCAGTACTTC. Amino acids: CASRRAGAYEQYF.

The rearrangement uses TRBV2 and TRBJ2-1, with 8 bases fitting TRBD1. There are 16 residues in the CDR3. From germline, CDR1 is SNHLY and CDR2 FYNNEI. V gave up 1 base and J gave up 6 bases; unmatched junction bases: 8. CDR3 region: CASSEVGGQGGNEQFF. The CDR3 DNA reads TGTGCCAGCAGTGAAGTTGGCGGACAGGGAGGCAATGAGCAGTTCTTC.

The CDR3 protein is CAIRKTGDTEAFF. CDR3 nucleotides: TGTGCCATCAGGAAAACAGGGGACACTGAAGCTTTCTTT. The chain has TRBV10-3 and TRBJ1-1, with 7 bases that match TRBD1. The CDR3 runs to 13 residues. Germline V gene data show CDR1 as ENHRY and CDR2 as SYGVKD. Unmatched junction bases numbered 4, after V lost 6 bases and J lost 3 bases.

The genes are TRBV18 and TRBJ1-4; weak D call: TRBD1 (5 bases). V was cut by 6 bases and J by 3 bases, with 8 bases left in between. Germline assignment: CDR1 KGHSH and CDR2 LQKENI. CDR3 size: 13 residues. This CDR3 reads CASSGQANEKLFF. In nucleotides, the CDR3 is TGTGCCAGCTCGGGGCAGGCTAATGAAAAACTGTTTTTT. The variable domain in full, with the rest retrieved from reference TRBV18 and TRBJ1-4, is NAGVMQNPRHLVRRRGQEARLRCSPMKGHSHVYWYRQLPEEGLKFMVYLQKENIIDESGMPKERFSAEFPKEGPSILRIQQVVRGDSAAYFCASSGQANEKLFFGSGTQLSVL.

This chain's CDR3 is CASSAIQGFNEQYF. The CDR3 DNA follows: TGTGCCAGCAGCGCAATCCAGGGTTTCAACGAGCAGTACTTC. The rearrangement joins TRBV7-9 to TRBJ2-7, with D tentatively TRBD1 (5 bases). The CDR3 length is 14 residues. The germline CDR1 and CDR2 sequences are SEHNR and FQNEAQ (reference sequence). V lost 5 bases and J 5 bases, leaving 16 bases between the germline ends.

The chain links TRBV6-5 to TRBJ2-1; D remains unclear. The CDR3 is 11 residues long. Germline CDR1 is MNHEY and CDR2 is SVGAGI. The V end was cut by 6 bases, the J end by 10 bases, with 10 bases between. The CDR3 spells CASRRLGEQFF. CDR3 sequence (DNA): TGTGCCAGCAGAAGACTTGGGGAGCAGTTCTTC.

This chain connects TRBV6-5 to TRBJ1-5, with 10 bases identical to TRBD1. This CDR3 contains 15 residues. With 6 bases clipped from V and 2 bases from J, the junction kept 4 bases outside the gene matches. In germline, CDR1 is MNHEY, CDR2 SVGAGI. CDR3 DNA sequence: TGTGCCAGCAGAGGGGGGACAGGGGGCAATCAGCCCCAGCATTTT. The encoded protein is CASRGGTGGNQPQHF.

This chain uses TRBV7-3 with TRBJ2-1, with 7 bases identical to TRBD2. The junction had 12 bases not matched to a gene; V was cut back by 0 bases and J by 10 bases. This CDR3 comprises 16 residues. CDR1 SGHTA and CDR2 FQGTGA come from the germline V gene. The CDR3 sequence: CASSLTNGLGLDEQFF. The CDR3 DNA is TGTGCCAGCAGCTTAACGAACGGACTAGGATTAGACGAGCAGTTCTTC.